The next 11 T cell receptor beta chains were all read from a single sample in a study of blood T cell repertoires in COVID-19. Assay used: immunoSEQ multiplex PCR; TCRdb lists only in-frame clones, some missing. The table records approximately 150,000 clones, approximately 90% of them present only once. Material for sequencing was peripheral blood. These receptor sequences come from a woman between 45 and 60 years old with acute or convalescent COVID-19.

The genes are TRBV9 and TRBJ2-1; the D gene is possibly TRBD1 (6 bases). Trimming pared 0 bases from V and 7 bases from J, leaving 20 bases between. The CDR3 consists of 17 residues. In germline, CDR1 is SGDLS, CDR2 YYNGEE. The CDR3 DNA reads TGTGCCAGCAGCGTAGTGGACAGTGGGGCAAGTTGGAATGAGCAGTTCTTC. It encodes CASSVVDSGASWNEQFF.

The chain has TRBV3-1 (or the pseudogene TRBV3-2) and TRBJ1-1; D perhaps matches TRBD1 (6 bases). V dropped 0 bases and J dropped 1 base, with 12 bases sitting between them. CDR1 and CDR2 from the germline V gene are LGHDT and YNNKEL (reference sequence). The CDR3 has 16 residues. CDR3 coding DNA: TGTGCCAGCAGCCAAGACAGGGGTACGGGGAACACTGAAGCTTTCTTT. Protein sequence: CASSQDRGTGNTEAFF.

V gene TRBV30 combines with J gene TRBJ1-1, with D perhaps TRBD1 (5 bases). The germline gives CDR1 GTSNPN, CDR2 SVGIG (reference sequence). V shed 0 bases and J shed 13 bases, with 18 bases lying between them. The CDR3 is made up of 13 amino acids. CDR3 residues: CAWSVGQGVFVFF. Here the CDR3 DNA reads TGTGCCTGGAGTGTAGGGCAGGGCGTTTTCGTTTTCTTT. The complete variable domain, with remaining parts taken from reference TRBV30 and TRBJ1-1, reads SQTIHQWPATLVQPVGSPLSLECTVEGTSNPNLYWYRQAAGRGLQLLFYSVGIGQISSEVPQNLSASRPQDRQFILSSKKLLLSDSGFYLCAWSVGQGVFVFFGQGTRLTVV.

This rearrangement joins TRBV7-3 to TRBJ1-2; D gene ambiguous. Trimming took off 6 bases at V and 0 bases at J, with 11 bases between the two ends. The CDR3 length is 14 residues. Germline V gene data show CDR1 as SGHTA and CDR2 as FQGTGA. The CDR3 loop is CASRDPQSNYGYTF. The CDR3 DNA follows: TGTGCCAGCAGAGATCCACAGTCTAACTATGGCTACACCTTC.

The V gene is TRBV24-1, the J gene TRBJ2-5, with a weak D call TRBD1 (6 bases). The germline V gene encodes CDR1 KGHDR and CDR2 SFDVKD. The CDR3 spans 13 residues. Trimming cost V 9 bases and J 3 bases, with 13 bases left between them. The DNA of the CDR3 is TGTGCCACCTCGGGACAAGGGGAAGAGACCCAGTACTTC. Residues: CATSGQGEETQYF.

This clone was counted a few times. The chain couples TRBV4-2 to TRBJ2-7, with D uncertain. This CDR3 has 15 amino acids. Germline V gene lookup returns CDR1 LGHNA and CDR2 YNFKEQ. Trimming removed 0 bases at V and 0 bases at J, with 9 bases between. The CDR3 here is CASSQEGYLSYEQYF. CDR3 DNA: TGTGCCAGCAGCCAAGAGGGCTACCTCTCCTACGAGCAGTACTTC.

The rearrangement links TRBV12-5 to TRBJ1-1, with D unclear. V lost 3 bases, J lost 4 bases, and 12 bases lay in between. CDR1 is LGHNT and CDR2 is FRNRAP in the germline V gene. The CDR3 runs to 14 residues. DNA for the CDR3: TGTGCTAGTGGTTTCTGGGGAGAAGGCACTGAAGCTTTCTTT. Translated, it gives CASGFWGEGTEAFF.

J is TRBJ1-2 and V is TRBV19; 7 bases map to TRBD1. From germline, CDR1 is LNHDA and CDR2 SQIVND (reference sequence). The CDR3 is 13 residues long. V shed 1 base, J shed 8 bases, and the junction held 4 bases outside the gene matches. Written as DNA, the CDR3 is TGTGCCAGTAGTATAGGGAGGGGGCAAGGCTACACCTTC. Protein sequence: CASSIGRGQGYTF.

The chain combines TRBV30 with TRBJ1-5, with 7 positions matching TRBD1. Germline V gives CDR1 GTSNPN, CDR2 SVGIG (reference sequence). The V segment lost 0 bases and the J segment 7 bases; nucleotides outside the gene matches: 3. CDR3 length: 13 amino acids. The CDR3 DNA reads TGTGCCTGGAGTGTAGACAGGGACCAGCCCCAGCATTTT. Residues: CAWSVDRDQPQHF.

The chain is built from TRBV20-1 and TRBJ2-1; D uncertain. The CDR3 extends over 11 amino acids. V was trimmed by 2 bases and J by 5 bases, leaving 4 bases between them. Germline loops: CDR1 DFQATT, CDR2 SNEGSKA (reference sequence). The CDR3 DNA follows: TGCAGTGCTAGATCAGACAATGAGCAGTTCTTC. Residues: CSARSDNEQFF.

The chain has TRBV30 and TRBJ1-2; the D gene is possibly TRBD1 (5 bases). V was shortened by 3 bases and J by 4 bases, with 12 bases between the two germline ends. This CDR3 has 13 residues. Germline values: CDR1 GTSNPN, CDR2 SVGIG (reference sequence). CDR3 coding DNA: TGTGCCTGGAGGTCAGGGATGGGCTATGGCTACACCTTC. Its protein product is CAWRSGMGYGYTF.